The subject of this entry is one T cell receptor beta chain. What it recognizes is unknown. The CDR3 totals 15 residues. J was trimmed by 6 bases and V by 4 bases; bases with no gene match: 10. Germline CDR1 SGHKS, CDR2 YYEKEE (reference sequence). The data are from a study of STAT3 mutations in large granular lymphocyte leukemia. Findings and limits, study-wide: At least one immunodominant TCR beta clonotype appeared in every T-cell large granular lymphocyte leukemia patient. Suggested: STAT3 mutation was not the ancestral event for these clonal expansions.

Approximately 40,000 productive templates were obtained per sample on average. Sequencing used immunoSEQ multiplex PCR; TCRdb keeps in-frame clones, though not all of them. Of 20,000 or so clones in the sample, 92% were seen once. The sequenced material came from peripheral blood mononuclear cells. V gene TRBV5-5 combines with J gene TRBJ2-7, with 10 bases that match TRBD2. The sequence derives from a man between 60 and 75 years old with T-cell large granular lymphocyte leukemia. Some clones in this sample may be carry-over from other donors' samples. The CDR3 is CASSPLAGDRGEQYF. For the CDR3, the DNA is TGTGCCAGCAGCCCGCTAGCGGGAGATCGGGGCGAGCAGTACTTC.